Each of the 17 T cell receptor beta chains below was sequenced from the same sample in a study of CD4 T cells in relation to SARS-CoV-2 and coronaviruses. The antigens of these receptors remain unknown. CD4+ T cells from unexposed donors were obtained before the COVID-19 pandemic (2011-2018). CD4+ T cells were isolated from the cells after nine to eleven days of culture. Assay used: immunoSEQ multiplex PCR; TCRdb lists only in-frame clones, some missing. The sample records about 11,000 clones, around 83% being singletons. Source material: CD4+ T cells from PBMCs, cultured in vitro. The receptors derive from a human donor in good health.

The chain links TRBV5-6 to TRBJ2-1; possible D gene TRBD2, 5 bases. The CDR3 covers 15 residues. V was clipped by 5 bases and J by 7 bases, with 19 bases between them. Germline V gene sequence: CDR1 SGHDT, CDR2 YYEEEE. CDR3 loop: CASRRAIPKWNEQFF. CDR3 DNA: TGTGCCAGCAGGCGGGCAATTCCAAAGTGGAATGAGCAGTTCTTC.

The chain employs TRBV3-1 (or the pseudogene TRBV3-2) and TRBJ1-4, with D possibly being TRBD1 (6 bases). Trimming left V 1 base short and J 6 bases short, with 18 bases between. Germline-derived CDR1 and CDR2 are LGHDT and YNNKEL (reference sequence). The CDR3 extends over 17 amino acids. The CDR3 sequence is CASSQGQRRGWDEKLFF. The CDR3 nucleotides are TGTGCCAGCAGCCAAGGACAGAGGAGGGGGTGGGATGAAAAACTGTTTTTT.

V and J are TRBV4-3 and TRBJ2-4, with D perhaps TRBD1 (6 bases). V lost 0 bases and J lost 9, with 15 bases in between. The germline V gene encodes CDR1 LGHNA and CDR2 YSLEER. There are 15 residues in the CDR3. The CDR3 nucleotides read TGCGCCAGCAGCCAAGATTTCAACAGGGTGGGCATTCAGTACTTC. Amino acid sequence: CASSQDFNRVGIQYF.

The chain combines TRBV6-2 or TRBV6-3 with TRBJ2-3; perhaps TRBD2 as D (7 bases). The CDR3 runs 18 residues. The ends were cut back, 3 bases at V and 0 bases at J, with 19 bases in the middle. Germline V CDR1 and CDR2: MNHEY, SVGEGT. The CDR3 coding sequence is TGTGCCAGCAGTTATGTCGGTAGGGGGGGGCTTAGCACAGATACGCAGTATTTT. Translated: CASSYVGRGGLSTDTQYF.

The CDR3 loop reads CASTPSGPNNEQFF. The CDR3 DNA reads TGTGCCAGCACCCCCTCCGGGCCCAACAATGAGCAGTTCTTC. The genes are TRBV6-2 or TRBV6-3 and TRBJ2-1; D ambiguous. Germline loops: CDR1 MNHEY, CDR2 SVGEGT. This CDR3 region has 14 residues. V was pared by 7 bases and J by 5 bases, with 15 bases between.

The genes are TRBV11-3 and TRBJ1-1; D call uncertain. Between the trimmed V and J ends, which lost 5 bases and 0 bases, there was a span of 7 bases. Germline lookup yields CDR1 SGHNT and CDR2 YENEEA. The CDR3 covers 13 residues. The CDR3 DNA reads as TGTGCCAGCAGCCAACAAGTGAACACTGAAGCTTTCTTT. This encodes CASSQQVNTEAFF.

This chain uses TRBV10-3 with TRBJ1-1, with TRBD1 identical over 8 bases. The CDR3 spans 16 residues. CDR1 is ENHRY and CDR2 is SYGVKD in the germline V gene. V lost 4 bases and J lost 4; bases outside the gene matches: 11. Here the CDR3 reads CAISVGQGRKGTEAFF. CDR3 DNA: TGTGCCATCAGTGTAGGACAGGGCCGAAAGGGCACTGAAGCTTTCTTT.

This chain links TRBV5-6 with TRBJ2-7; 9 bases fit TRBD2. Germline CDR1 is SGHDT and CDR2 is YYEEEE. V lost 2 bases and J lost 4; bases outside the gene matches: 4. The CDR3 has 14 residues. In DNA, the CDR3 is TGTGCCAGCAGCTTAATTAGCGGGGGTTACGAGCAGTACTTC. Its protein is CASSLISGGYEQYF.

The CDR3 spells CASSYSDPHKNTEAFF. DNA for the CDR3: TGTGCCAGCAGTTACTCGGACCCCCACAAGAACACTGAAGCTTTCTTT. The chain carries TRBV6-7 and TRBJ1-1; unclear D gene. TRBV6-7 is labeled an ORF, and its function is uncertain. This CDR3 has 16 amino acids. Trimming removed 0 bases from V and 1 base from J, with 12 bases in between.

This chain uses TRBV5-4 with TRBJ1-2; TRBD1 matches 10 bases. V dropped 0 bases and J dropped 6; count of bases not matched to a gene: 8. The V gene's germline CDR1 is SGHNT and CDR2 YYREEE (reference sequence). CDR3 length: 16 amino acids. CDR3 DNA: TGTGCCAGCAGCTTGGAACCCGGGACAGGGGAAAATGGCTACACCTTC. Its protein is CASSLEPGTGENGYTF. The variable domain in full, with the rest retrieved from reference TRBV5-4 and TRBJ1-2, is ETGVTQSPTHLIKTRGQQVTLRCSSQSGHNTVSWYQQALGQGPQFIFQYYREEENGRGNFPPRFSGLQFPNYSSELNVNALELDDSALYLCASSLEPGTGENGYTFGSGTRLTVV.

A single count supports this clone. The rearrangement links TRBV20-1 to TRBJ2-7, with no clear D. CDR3 length equals 12 residues. V was cut by 3 bases and J by 3 bases, with 9 bases left in between. CDR1 DFQATT and CDR2 SNEGSKA come from the germline V gene (reference sequence). CDR3 sequence reads: CSASHTDYEQYF. CDR3 nucleotide sequence: TGCAGTGCTAGTCATACTGACTACGAGCAGTACTTC.

The rearrangement uses TRBV19 and TRBJ1-2; D is uncertain. Trimming shortened V by 4 bases and J by 0 bases, and 15 bases separated the two germline ends. The germline gives CDR1 LNHDA, CDR2 SQIVND (reference sequence). This CDR3 contains 16 residues. The CDR3 DNA reads TGTGCCAGTAGTACCCTCGCCCGGACTTCTAACTATGGCTACACCTTC. This translates into CASSTLARTSNYGYTF.

This clone was seen once. The chain uses TRBV6-6 and TRBJ2-7; 11 nucleotides line up with TRBD2. From germline, CDR1 is MNHNY and CDR2 SVGAGI (reference sequence). V dropped 5 bases and J dropped 2; count of bases not matched to a gene: 11. The length of the CDR3 is 17 residues. CDR3 loop: CASSRAISGLAAYEQYF. The CDR3 DNA is TGTGCCAGCAGTCGCGCTATCTCGGGACTAGCGGCCTACGAGCAGTACTTC.

CDR3 sequence (DNA): TGTGCCAGCATGCTACTGACAGGGGGCGCGGGGGGCTACACCTTC. This gives the protein CASMLLTGGAGGYTF. This chain uses TRBV2 with TRBJ1-2; 10 nucleotides line up with TRBD1. The ends lost 7 bases at V and 8 bases at J; junction bases unmatched: 13. Germline V gene sequence: CDR1 SNHLY, CDR2 FYNNEI. The length of the CDR3 is 15 residues.

J is TRBJ2-3 and V is TRBV29-1; perhaps TRBD2 as D (5 bases). The CDR3 is made up of 14 amino acids. V was pared by 2 bases and J by 3 bases, with 12 bases between. Germline loops: CDR1 SQVTM, CDR2 ANQGSEA. The chain's CDR3 is CSVETSRRTDTQYF. CDR3 DNA: TGCAGCGTTGAAACCTCTCGGAGGACAGATACGCAGTATTTT.

The CDR3 protein is CASSPKLRIGTEAFF. CDR3 nucleotide sequence: TGTGCCAGCAGTCCAAAGCTCAGGATCGGCACTGAAGCTTTCTTT. The V gene is TRBV7-9, the J gene TRBJ1-1; no clear D gene. From germline, CDR1 is SEHNR and CDR2 FQNEAQ (reference sequence). The CDR3 totals 15 residues. V gave up 6 bases and J gave up 4 bases, with 18 bases separating them.

The genes are TRBV27 and TRBJ2-3; TRBD2 matches 14 bases. J gave up 5 bases and V 2 bases, and 9 bases lay outside the gene matches. Per the germline V gene, CDR1 is MNHEY and CDR2 is SMNVEV (reference sequence). This CDR3 comprises 18 residues. Here the CDR3 DNA reads TGTGCCAGCAGTTTACCCGGGACTAGCGGGAGTGGGATAGATACGCAGTATTTT. As protein: CASSLPGTSGSGIDTQYF.